The 19 T cell receptor beta chains below all came from one sample that was sequenced in a study of T cell responses to AZD1222 COVID-19 vaccine. Sequenced by immunoSEQ multiplex PCR; TCRdb stores in-frame clones only, minus some. The sample consists of around 100,000 clones, around 85% of them appearing once. The material sequenced was peripheral blood, taken 28 days after the second AZD1222 dose. The receptors were sampled from an adult who received the AZD1222 COVID-19 vaccine.

The chain recombines TRBV6-2 or TRBV6-3 with TRBJ2-7, with TRBD1 matching over 8 bases. J gave up 2 bases and V 4 bases, and 4 bases lay outside the gene matches. The CDR3 runs to 14 residues. Germline-derived CDR1 and CDR2 are MNHEY and SVGEGT. For the CDR3, the DNA is TGTGCCAGCAGTTTCAGGACAGGGACCTACGAGCAGTACTTC. The encoded protein is CASSFRTGTYEQYF.

The rearrangement joins TRBV6-5 to TRBJ2-3, with D possibly matching TRBD2 (6 bases). CDR3 length: 16 residues. Germline assignment: CDR1 MNHEY and CDR2 SVGAGI. Trimming took 3 bases from V and 3 from J, leaving 16 bases between them. CDR3 loop: CASSYKHTGATDTQYF. The CDR3, as DNA: TGTGCCAGCAGTTATAAGCATACGGGAGCTACAGATACGCAGTATTTT.

CDR3 in amino acids: CATRIPRNPRGPSYEQYF. CDR3 sequence (DNA): TGTGCCACCAGGATTCCTCGAAACCCCAGGGGGCCCTCCTACGAGCAGTACTTC. The genes are TRBV28 and TRBJ2-7; 8 nucleotides align to TRBD1. With V trimmed by 10 bases and J by 0 bases, 20 bases remained unmatched. The CDR3 is made up of 18 amino acids. Per the germline V gene, CDR1 is MDHEN and CDR2 is SYDVKM.

The chain recombines TRBV6-5 with TRBJ2-7, with D possibly TRBD1 on 6 matching bases. Trimming took off 5 bases at V and 5 bases at J, with 13 bases between the two ends. Germline lookup yields CDR1 MNHEY and CDR2 SVGAGI. The CDR3 runs 13 residues. CDR3 nucleotides: TGTGCCAGCAGTCTCGGGACATTCGACGAGCAGTACTTC. It specifies CASSLGTFDEQYF.

This CDR3 reads CASSIAAGSGGNQPQHF. The CDR3 DNA sequence: TGTGCCAGTAGTATAGCCGCGGGCTCGGGTGGCAATCAGCCCCAGCATTTT. V is TRBV19 and J is TRBJ1-5; no clear D gene. Germline-derived CDR1 and CDR2 are LNHDA and SQIVND (reference sequence). The germline V and J ends were trimmed by 1 base and 2 bases, with 15 bases remaining between them. CDR3 length: 17 residues.

V usage is TRBV3-1 (or the pseudogene TRBV3-2) and J usage is TRBJ2-2; D possibly corresponds to TRBD2 (6 bases). CDR1 LGHDT and CDR2 YNNKEL come from the germline V gene (reference sequence). The CDR3 covers 15 residues. V gave up 3 bases and J gave up 6 bases, with 14 bases separating them. The CDR3 spells CASSHRPLASGELFF. CDR3 coding DNA: TGTGCCAGCAGCCATCGACCACTAGCTTCCGGGGAGCTGTTTTTT.

The chain employs TRBV28 and TRBJ2-7; unclear D gene. This CDR3 contains 15 residues. V was clipped by 7 bases and J by 1 base, with 17 bases between them. Germline V CDR1 and CDR2: MDHEN, SYDVKM. The CDR3 protein is CASTYSLGASYEQYF. The CDR3 coding sequence is TGTGCCAGCACTTACTCCCTGGGCGCTTCCTACGAGCAGTACTTC. Full variable domain (remainder filled in from reference TRBV28 and TRBJ2-7): DVKVTQSSRYLVKRTGEKVFLECVQDMDHENMFWYRQDPGLGLRLIYFSYDVKMKEKGDIPEGYSVSREKKERFSLILESASTNQTSMYLCASTYSLGASYEQYFGPGTRLTVT.

This clone was found a few times. V and J are TRBV1 and TRBJ1-5. TRBV1 is listed as a pseudogene. The CDR3 is 16 residues long. The CDR3 nucleotides are TGCACCAGCAGCCGCGGGGGGCGCGGTTTCAATCAGCCCCAGCATTTT. It codes for CTSSRGGRGFNQPQHF.

The V and J genes are TRBV28 and TRBJ2-7; 7 bases are a match to TRBD1. CDR3 size: 17 residues. The germline V gene encodes CDR1 MDHEN and CDR2 SYDVKM. V was pared by 4 bases and J by 3 bases, with 15 bases of the junction left unmatched. Here the CDR3 DNA reads TGTGCCAGCAGTTCGAACCTTAGACAGGGCCTACTCTACGAGCAGTACTTC. Translated: CASSSNLRQGLLYEQYF.

CDR3 sequence reads: CASSALTISNEQFF. The CDR3 DNA sequence: TGTGCCAGCAGCGCGCTGACTATCAGCAATGAGCAGTTCTTC. This rearrangement joins TRBV9 to TRBJ2-1, with TRBD2 as a possible D gene (5 bases). Trimming removed 3 bases from V and 6 bases from J, with 13 bases in between. CDR1 and CDR2 (germline): SGDLS, YYNGEE. The length of the CDR3 is 14 residues.

The chain links TRBV7-2 to TRBJ2-3; D is perhaps TRBD2 (6 bases). V was clipped by 1 base and J by 5 bases, with 13 bases between them. The germline gives CDR1 SGHTA, CDR2 FQGNSA. This CDR3 is built from 15 residues. CDR3 in amino acids: CASSLGLAEGDTQYF. The CDR3 coding sequence is TGTGCCAGCAGCTTAGGATTAGCGGAGGGAGATACGCAGTATTTT.

The chain employs TRBV11-2 and TRBJ2-7; D remains ambiguous. The CDR3 extends over 14 amino acids. V lost 1 base, J lost 0 bases, and 7 bases lay in between. Germline CDR1 SGHAT, CDR2 FQNNGV. DNA for the CDR3: TGTGCCAGCAGCTTAGTCCGAAGCTCCTACGAGCAGTACTTC. Protein product: CASSLVRSSYEQYF.

This chain links TRBV19 with TRBJ1-5, with D perhaps matching TRBD1 (5 bases). The germline V gene encodes CDR1 LNHDA and CDR2 SQIVND (reference sequence). V was clipped by 3 bases and J by 5 bases, with 17 bases between them. The CDR3 has 16 residues. Here the CDR3 DNA reads TGTGCCAGTAGTATGCTCGGAGAGGGGAAGGATCAGCCCCAGCATTTT. Translated: CASSMLGEGKDQPQHF. The full variable domain, in which reference TRBV19 and TRBJ1-5 provide the parts outside the CDR3, is DGGITQSPKYLFRKEGQNVTLSCEQNLNHDAMYWYRQDPGQGLRLIYYSQIVNDFQKGDIAEGYSVSREKKESFPLTVTSAQKNPTAFYLCASSMLGEGKDQPQHFGDGTRLSIL.

This rearrangement joins TRBV4-2 to TRBJ2-7, with D unclear. Trimming shortened V by 0 bases and J by 0 bases, and 9 bases separated the two germline ends. The CDR3 sequence is 15 residues long. Per germline, CDR1 LGHNA and CDR2 YNFKEQ. CDR3 sequence: CASSQDGRSSYEQYF. DNA of the CDR3: TGTGCCAGCAGCCAAGATGGCAGGTCCTCCTACGAGCAGTACTTC.

This clone was seen a handful of times. The chain employs TRBV4-1 and TRBJ1-2, with a tentative D call TRBD1 (5 bases). The CDR3 runs to 15 residues. Germline V gives CDR1 MGHRA, CDR2 YSYEKL. V gave up 4 bases and J gave up 4 bases, with 16 bases separating them. DNA for the CDR3: TGCGCCAGCAGCCCACGGGACGAACTTACCTATGGCTACACCTTC. The encoded protein is CASSPRDELTYGYTF.

This clone was counted only a few times. The chain employs TRBV6-5 and TRBJ1-2, with a possible D match to TRBD1 (5 bases). V lost 6 bases to trimming and J lost 8 bases, with 16 bases between them. The CDR3 length is 13 residues. CDR1 is MNHEY and CDR2 is SVGAGI in the germline V gene. The chain's CDR3 is CASSRAGAIGYTF. The CDR3 bases are TGTGCCAGCAGCCGGGCTGGGGCCATAGGCTACACCTTC.

J is TRBJ2-1 and V is TRBV7-3, with 8 bases aligning to TRBD2. The ends lost 5 bases at V and 4 bases at J; junction bases unmatched: 4. Germline V gene lookup returns CDR1 SGHTA and CDR2 FQGTGA. CDR3 length equals 14 residues. The CDR3 reads CASSQGLAYNEQFF. In DNA, the CDR3 is TGTGCCAGCAGCCAAGGACTAGCTTACAATGAGCAGTTCTTC. The variable domain in full, completed from reference TRBV7-3 and TRBJ2-1, reads GAGVSQTPSNKVTEKGKYVELRCDPISGHTALYWYRQSLGQGPEFLIYFQGTGAADDSGLPNDRFFAVRPEGSVSTLKIQRTERGDSAVYLCASSQGLAYNEQFFGPGTRLTVL.

The chain has TRBV10-2 and TRBJ2-3; D not resolved. The CDR3 runs 15 residues. Trimming stripped 8 bases from V and 6 bases from J, with 21 bases between. Germline lookup yields CDR1 WSHSY and CDR2 SAAADI. CDR3 protein: CASATSEKYGDTQYF. DNA for the CDR3: TGCGCCAGCGCGACTTCGGAGAAATACGGGGATACGCAGTATTTT.

The chain combines TRBV21-1 with TRBJ1-1. TRBV21-1 is marked as a pseudogene. CDR3 length: 15 amino acids. This CDR3 is CASSKAGGQGTEAFF. In DNA form, the CDR3 reads TGTGCCAGCAGCAAAGCGGGGGGGCAGGGCACTGAAGCTTTCTTT.